The 21 T cell receptor beta chains presented below share a single source sample, sequenced in a study of cytomegalovirus exposure and HLA in healthy donors. PCR amplification relied on 60 Vbeta primers (plus 13 Jbeta primers). Sequencing used immunoSEQ multiplex PCR; TCRdb keeps in-frame clones, though not all of them. The table records about 190,000 clones, 65% to 85% of them present only once. The sample comprised PBMCs. These TCRs come from a woman aged 25-40 years in good health and CMV-seropositive.

The chain combines TRBV10-3 with TRBJ1-2, with D hard to call. Trimming removed 0 bases at V and 2 bases at J, with 10 bases between. CDR3 length: 15 amino acids. Per germline, CDR1 ENHRY and CDR2 SYGVKD. The CDR3 DNA reads as TGTGCCATCAGTGAGTCGACTAGACAAAACTATGGCTACACCTTC. Encoded protein: CAISESTRQNYGYTF.

The CDR3 is CASSGAGAGPDTQYF. The DNA for the CDR3 is TGTGCCAGCAGTGGGGCGGGGGCGGGACCAGATACGCAGTATTTT. J is TRBJ2-3 and V is TRBV2; a weak D match, TRBD2 (7 bases). CDR3 length: 15 residues. V was trimmed by 4 bases and J by 4 bases, leaving 15 bases between them. Germline-derived CDR1 and CDR2 are SNHLY and FYNNEI. Complete variable domain (other parts from reference TRBV2 and TRBJ2-3): EPEVTQTPSHQVTQMGQEVILRCVPISNHLYFYWYRQILGQKVEFLVSFYNNEISEKSEIFDDQFSVERPDGSNFTLKIRSTKLEDSAMYFCASSGAGAGPDTQYFGPGTRLTVL.

This clone was observed once. This sequence joins TRBV6-4 and TRBJ2-1; possible D gene TRBD2, 5 bases. CDR1 is MRHNA and CDR2 is SNTAGT in the germline V gene. This CDR3 has 13 residues. Trimming removed 4 bases from V and 13 bases from J, with 17 bases in between. The CDR3 region is CASSALVGEFQFF. CDR3 coding DNA: TGTGCCAGCAGTGCGCTCGTCGGGGAGTTCCAGTTCTTC.

This chain connects TRBV18 to TRBJ1-1; D might be TRBD1 (6 bases). CDR1 and CDR2 from the germline V gene are KGHSH and LQKENI. Trimming pared 2 bases from V and 7 bases from J, leaving 8 bases between. The CDR3 loop spans 12 amino acids. CDR3 sequence reads: CASSPTGLEAFF. In DNA form, the CDR3 reads TGTGCCAGCTCACCAACAGGGCTTGAAGCTTTCTTT.

This clone has only a few counts. The V call is TRBV27, the J call TRBJ2-7; 8 bases are shared with TRBD2. V was clipped by 3 bases and J by 7 bases; unmatched bases: 8. Germline V gene sequence: CDR1 MNHEY, CDR2 SMNVEV (reference sequence). This CDR3 is 14 amino acids long. The CDR3 bases are TGTGCCAGCAGTTTGTCGGGGGGGGGCCGGGAGCAGTACTTC. Its translation: CASSLSGGGREQYF.

The genes are TRBV4-1 and TRBJ2-1; the match to TRBD2 covers 10 bases. Germline CDR1 is MGHRA and CDR2 is YSYEKL. This CDR3 region has 16 residues. The ends lost 0 bases at V and 7 bases at J; junction bases unmatched: 6. In nucleotides, the CDR3 is TGCGCCAGCAGCCAAGAACTAGCGGGGTATAGGAATGAGCAGTTCTTC. Translating it yields CASSQELAGYRNEQFF.

This clone was counted between two and nine times. The V and J genes are TRBV11-2 and TRBJ2-7; TRBD1 is a possible D gene (5 bases). Germline V gene lookup returns CDR1 SGHAT and CDR2 FQNNGV. The CDR3 length is 12 residues. V lost 0 bases to trimming and J lost 6 bases, with 6 bases between them. CDR3 sequence reads: CASSLEGLEQYF. CDR3 DNA sequence: TGTGCCAGCAGCTTAGAGGGGCTCGAGCAGTACTTC.

V and J are TRBV27 and TRBJ1-5; tentatively, D is TRBD1 (6 bases). The germline V gene encodes CDR1 MNHEY and CDR2 SMNVEV (reference sequence). The CDR3 has 13 amino acids. Trimming cost V 5 bases and J 4 bases, with 9 bases left between them. The DNA for the CDR3 is TGTGCCAGCAGTCGGACAGTTAATCAGCCCCAGCATTTT. Residues: CASSRTVNQPQHF.

The rearrangement uses TRBV7-6 and TRBJ2-2, with TRBD2 matching over 7 bases. CDR1 and CDR2 (germline): SGHVS, FNYEAQ. V dropped 2 bases and J dropped 6; count of bases not matched to a gene: 6. This CDR3 region has 15 residues. The CDR3 reads CASSLLAGDSGELFF. CDR3 nucleotides: TGTGCCAGCAGCTTACTCGCGGGAGACTCCGGGGAGCTGTTTTTT.

CDR3 loop: CATSRDTRQETQYF. CDR3 DNA: TGTGCCACCAGCAGAGATACTAGGCAAGAGACCCAGTACTTC. The chain uses TRBV15 and TRBJ2-5; possible D gene TRBD2, 5 bases. Germline CDR1 is LNHNV and CDR2 is YYDKDF (reference sequence). The CDR3 runs to 14 residues. The V end lost 0 bases, the J end lost 2 bases, and 7 bases lay between the germline ends.

This chain joins TRBV7-9 and TRBJ2-4; 7 bases map to TRBD1. The CDR3 sequence is 14 residues long. The junction had 6 bases not matched to a gene; V was cut back by 5 bases and J by 5 bases. Per the germline V gene, CDR1 is SEHNR and CDR2 is FQNEAQ (reference sequence). The CDR3 bases are TGTGCCAGCAGCCCATGGGACAGTGAAAACATTCAGTACTTC. This gives the protein CASSPWDSENIQYF.

This chain joins TRBV6-6 and TRBJ2-5; the match to TRBD2 covers 8 bases. Germline V gene sequence: CDR1 MNHNY, CDR2 SVGAGI (reference sequence). V dropped 1 base and J dropped 4; count of bases not matched to a gene: 8. CDR3 size: 16 residues. The CDR3 loop reads CASSYWPGGRGETQYF. In DNA form, the CDR3 reads TGTGCCAGCAGTTACTGGCCGGGGGGGAGAGGAGAGACCCAGTACTTC.

V usage is TRBV11-2 and J usage is TRBJ1-2; 10 bases are shared with TRBD1. V lost 5 bases, J lost 5 bases, and 8 bases stayed unmatched. Germline V gene sequence: CDR1 SGHAT, CDR2 FQNNGV. This CDR3 has 15 residues. The CDR3 sequence is CASSPGTGANYGYTF. CDR3 nucleotide sequence: TGTGCCAGCAGCCCCGGGACAGGGGCCAATTATGGCTACACCTTC.

CDR3 nucleotide sequence: TGTGCCAGCAGCTCGCTCGGCGGGGGGAGCTCCTACAATGAGCAGTTCTTC. It encodes CASSSLGGGSSYNEQFF. The chain employs TRBV7-2 and TRBJ2-1; 8 bases agree with TRBD2. Unmatched junction bases numbered 8, after V lost 4 bases and J lost 0 bases. The germline V gene has CDR1 SGHTA and CDR2 FQGNSA. CDR3 length equals 17 residues.

J is TRBJ2-1 and V is TRBV7-2; 7 bases line up with TRBD2. The CDR3 is made up of 17 amino acids. The ends lost 5 bases at V and 3 bases at J; junction bases unmatched: 13. CDR1 SGHTA and CDR2 FQGNSA come from the germline V gene. This chain's CDR3 is CASSPTGGSPLYNEQFF. The DNA of the CDR3 is TGTGCCAGCAGCCCTACTGGCGGGAGCCCTCTCTACAATGAGCAGTTCTTC.

This clone appeared a single time. The J gene is TRBJ2-2, the V gene TRBV29-1; D uncertain. Trimming shortened V by 0 bases and J by 0 bases, and 11 bases separated the two germline ends. Per the germline V gene, CDR1 is SQVTM and CDR2 is ANQGSEA. The CDR3 consists of 16 residues. This CDR3 reads CSVEDARLTNTGELFF. CDR3 in DNA: TGCAGCGTTGAAGATGCAAGACTTACGAACACCGGGGAGCTGTTTTTT.

The chain links TRBV14 to TRBJ2-1; 12 positions match TRBD2. This CDR3 is 18 amino acids long. Unmatched junction bases numbered 9, after V lost 2 bases and J lost 4 bases. The germline V gene encodes CDR1 SGHDN and CDR2 FVKESK. In DNA form, the CDR3 reads TGTGCCAGCAGCCAACGGATCCGACTAGCGGGGGAATACAATGAGCAGTTCTTC. The encoded protein is CASSQRIRLAGEYNEQFF.

CDR3 protein: CASRTGGDVEKLFF. CDR3 nucleotides: TGTGCCAGTAGGACAGGGGGCGACGTTGAAAAACTGTTTTTT. This chain uses TRBV19 with TRBJ1-4; 10 bases are a match to TRBD1. The CDR3 extends over 14 amino acids. In germline, CDR1 is LNHDA, CDR2 SQIVND (reference sequence). Trimming at V came to 6 bases and at J to 7 bases, leaving 5 bases not matched to a gene.

The V call is TRBV6-6, the J call TRBJ1-2, with unresolved D. Trimming removed 1 base from V and 2 bases from J, with 8 bases in between. This CDR3 contains 14 residues. The germline gives CDR1 MNHNY, CDR2 SVGAGI (reference sequence). The CDR3 spells CASSYYQVNYGYTF. Here the CDR3 DNA reads TGTGCCAGCAGTTACTATCAGGTCAACTATGGCTACACCTTC.

V and J are TRBV27 and TRBJ2-1; 7 bases are a match to TRBD2. Germline CDR1 is MNHEY and CDR2 is SMNVEV (reference sequence). The length of the CDR3 is 15 residues. Trimming took 6 bases from V and 4 from J; bases not matched to a gene: 9. The CDR3 protein is CASSQGASGYNEQFF. In DNA form, the CDR3 reads TGTGCCAGCAGCCAGGGCGCTAGCGGTTACAATGAGCAGTTCTTC.

V is TRBV27 and J is TRBJ2-5; D might be TRBD1 (5 bases). CDR3 length equals 12 residues. The germline gives CDR1 MNHEY, CDR2 SMNVEV (reference sequence). Trimming removed 6 bases from V and 11 bases from J, with 16 bases in between. DNA of the CDR3: TGTGCCAGCAGAGTAGGGGTTCAGGAGCAGTACTTC. Translated: CASRVGVQEQYF.